Presented here are 26 T cell receptor beta chains from one specimen sequenced in a study of shared clonotypes between healthy human individuals. The data were produced by immunoSEQ multiplex PCR, yet TCRdb's version contains in-frame clones alone and is incomplete. The sample gives some 550,000 clones, around 97% of which show up once; 0.055% to 0.07% is in the top ten. Sequenced sample: naive CD4+ T cells sorted from blood. Indicated subset: CD45RA+ positively selected. Every receptor here comes from a woman in her twenties or thirties in good health.

This sequence joins TRBV6-1 and TRBJ2-1, with D uncertain. V was pared by 1 base and J by 5 bases, with 15 bases between. CDR3 length: 16 residues. Germline CDR1 and CDR2: MNHNS and SASEGT. The CDR3 region is CASSEGSANKDNEQFF. The CDR3 bases are TGTGCCAGCAGTGAAGGGTCGGCCAATAAAGACAATGAGCAGTTCTTC.

V gene TRBV28 combines with J gene TRBJ2-1; 8 bases are a match to TRBD1. The V gene's germline CDR1 is MDHEN and CDR2 SYDVKM. The CDR3 consists of 17 residues. After removal of 6 bases from V and 0 bases from J, the junction contained 10 bases not matched to a gene. The CDR3 DNA sequence: TGTGCCAGCAGATCCCTGACAGGGGTAAGCTCCTACAATGAGCAGTTCTTC. Translated: CASRSLTGVSSYNEQFF. Variable domain in full (rest from reference TRBV28 and TRBJ2-1): DVKVTQSSRYLVKRTGEKVFLECVQDMDHENMFWYRQDPGLGLRLIYFSYDVKMKEKGDIPEGYSVSREKKERFSLILESASTNQTSMYLCASRSLTGVSSYNEQFFGPGTRLTVL.

The rearrangement joins TRBV18 to TRBJ1-2, with D hard to call. The V end lost 2 bases, the J end lost 4 bases, and 14 bases lay between the germline ends. CDR1 and CDR2 from the germline V gene are KGHSH and LQKENI. The CDR3 has 15 amino acids. The CDR3 protein is CASSPNPAAPYGYTF. Written as DNA, the CDR3 is TGTGCCAGCTCACCAAACCCAGCTGCCCCCTATGGCTACACCTTC.

V usage is TRBV5-1 and J usage is TRBJ2-7; D is uncertain. This CDR3 contains 14 residues. Looked up from germline, CDR1 is SGHRS and CDR2 is YFSETQ. V dropped 1 base and J dropped 2 bases, with 10 bases sitting between them. CDR3 sequence reads: CASSLLSQTYEQYF. The CDR3 DNA follows: TGCGCCAGCAGCTTGTTGTCTCAAACCTACGAGCAGTACTTC.

This rearrangement joins TRBV5-4 to TRBJ1-2; D remains unclear. The CDR3 extends over 11 amino acids. Per germline, CDR1 SGHNT and CDR2 YYREEE (reference sequence). With 4 bases removed from V and 2 bases from J, the gap between germline ends came to 3 bases. CDR3 DNA sequence: TGTGCCAGCAGCGCAAACTATGGCTACACCTTC. Protein product: CASSANYGYTF.

The rearrangement links TRBV29-1 to TRBJ2-1, with D perhaps matching TRBD2 (5 bases). The CDR3 is made up of 14 amino acids. Per germline, CDR1 SQVTM and CDR2 ANQGSEA. Trimming removed 2 bases at V and 6 bases at J, with 14 bases between. CDR3 residues: CSVESLVYFNEQFF. In DNA form, the CDR3 reads TGCAGCGTTGAATCACTAGTCTACTTCAATGAGCAGTTCTTC.

This chain connects TRBV30 to TRBJ1-5; D ambiguous. V shed 0 bases and J shed 5 bases, with 8 bases lying between them. Germline V CDR1 and CDR2: GTSNPN, SVGIG (reference sequence). This CDR3 is built from 13 residues. CDR3 nucleotide sequence: TGTGCCTGGAGTGTACAAGGGTATCAGCCCCAGCATTTT. Translated, it gives CAWSVQGYQPQHF.

The chain joins TRBV19 to TRBJ1-2; 8 positions match TRBD1. Trimming removed 7 bases from V and 6 bases from J; junction bases left unmatched: 13. Germline lookup yields CDR1 LNHDA and CDR2 SQIVND (reference sequence). This CDR3 spans 15 amino acids. CDR3 sequence: CASNSGQASFHGYTF. The CDR3 DNA follows: TGTGCCAGTAATTCGGGACAGGCGTCCTTCCATGGCTACACCTTC.

This rearrangement joins TRBV9 to TRBJ1-5, with D hard to call. Trimming shortened V by 4 bases and J by 4 bases, and 15 bases separated the two germline ends. The CDR3 length is 15 residues. Germline V gene sequence: CDR1 SGDLS, CDR2 YYNGEE. The CDR3 protein is CASSPSWAPNQPQHF. In nucleotides, the CDR3 is TGTGCCAGCAGCCCTAGCTGGGCCCCAAATCAGCCCCAGCATTTT.

Here the CDR3 DNA reads TGTGCCAGCACGAGTGGGGGGATAGGCTCTGGCTACACCTTC. It yields the protein CASTSGGIGSGYTF. The genes are TRBV27 and TRBJ1-2; a possible D gene is TRBD1 (5 bases). CDR3 length equals 14 residues. The germline V gene encodes CDR1 MNHEY and CDR2 SMNVEV (reference sequence). V was shortened by 7 bases and J by 7 bases, with 19 bases between the two germline ends.

This clone was picked up one time. The chain uses TRBV28 and TRBJ2-7; D might be TRBD2 (6 bases). This CDR3 has 13 residues. Germline CDR1 and CDR2: MDHEN and SYDVKM. The germline V and J ends were trimmed by 6 bases and 7 bases, with 16 bases remaining between them. The DNA of the CDR3 is TGTGCCAGCAGCGGGACTCCCCTTGATGAGCAGTACTTC. This codes for CASSGTPLDEQYF.

The chain joins TRBV11-2 to TRBJ2-7, with D possibly matching TRBD2 (7 bases). The CDR3 is made up of 14 amino acids. Germline CDR1 SGHAT, CDR2 FQNNGV. The V end was cut by 1 base, the J end by 5 bases, with 12 bases between. CDR3 region: CASSLGQGRDEQYF. The CDR3 region has the DNA TGTGCCAGCAGCTTAGGTCAGGGGAGGGACGAGCAGTACTTC.

This clone was observed a single time. The V gene is TRBV28, the J gene TRBJ2-7; D uncertain. From germline, CDR1 is MDHEN and CDR2 SYDVKM. The CDR3 totals 13 residues. Deletions cut 2 bases from V and 3 bases from J, with 8 bases between. The CDR3 DNA reads TGTGCCAGCAGTTTAGGGCATCTCTACGAGCAGTACTTC. Translating gives CASSLGHLYEQYF.

The V gene is TRBV28, the J gene TRBJ1-3; TRBD1 is a possible D gene (5 bases). This CDR3 is 14 amino acids long. Trimming cost V 10 bases and J 4 bases, with 17 bases left between them. Germline CDR1 is MDHEN and CDR2 is SYDVKM. DNA of the CDR3: TGTGCCACTACCGGGCGGGGCCAGGGAAACACCATATATTTT. Residues: CATTGRGQGNTIYF. Full variable domain (missing parts from reference TRBV28 and TRBJ1-3): DVKVTQSSRYLVKRTGEKVFLECVQDMDHENMFWYRQDPGLGLRLIYFSYDVKMKEKGDIPEGYSVSREKKERFSLILESASTNQTSMYLCATTGRGQGNTIYFGEGSWLTVV.

V is TRBV25-1 and J is TRBJ2-7; no definite D call. The CDR3 runs 15 residues. Germline CDR1 and CDR2: MGHDK and SYGVNS. V was clipped by 2 bases and J by 3 bases, with 14 bases between them. In nucleotides, the CDR3 is TGTGCCAGCAGTGAAAATGCCTCCCCTTACTACGAGCAGTACTTC. Translation: CASSENASPYYEQYF.

This clone was seen a single time. One end of the junction fails to match germline, which may point to a read error. The chain recombines TRBV20-1 with TRBJ2-7; D not certain. The CDR3 length is 11 residues. CDR1 DFQATT and CDR2 SNEGSKA come from the germline V gene (reference sequence). The CDR3 is CSARAPPHPHF. DNA of the CDR3: TGCAGTGCTAGAGCCCCGCCCCATCCGCACTTC.

The rearrangement joins TRBV9 to TRBJ1-4, with D uncertain. This CDR3 is built from 12 residues. The V end lost 0 bases, the J end lost 7 bases, and 4 bases lay between the germline ends. The germline gives CDR1 SGDLS, CDR2 YYNGEE. DNA for the CDR3: TGTGCCAGCAGCGTAGGGAGTGAAAAACTGTTTTTT. Its protein product is CASSVGSEKLFF.

Here the CDR3 reads CASKTGLAGITDTQYF. The DNA for the CDR3 is TGTGCCAGCAAGACGGGACTAGCGGGAATCACAGATACGCAGTATTTT. The V call is TRBV28, the J call TRBJ2-3; 13 bases fit TRBD2. Losses at the gene ends were 7 bases for V and 2 bases for J; bases not matched to a gene: 6. From germline, CDR1 is MDHEN and CDR2 SYDVKM. The CDR3 spans 16 residues.

CDR3 bases: TGTGCCAGCAACCAGGGGGCTATTGACGAGCAGTACTTC. It is translated as CASNQGAIDEQYF. This chain links TRBV28 with TRBJ2-7; 8 nucleotides agree with TRBD1. The CDR3 length is 13 residues. The germline gives CDR1 MDHEN, CDR2 SYDVKM. V trimming: 7 bases; J trimming: 5 bases; junction bases outside the gene matches: 7.

The rearrangement joins TRBV2 to TRBJ1-4; D ambiguous. CDR1 is SNHLY, CDR2 FYNNEI, per germline. The V gene lost 5 bases and the J gene lost 0 bases, with 7 bases spanning the gap. The CDR3 is 14 amino acids. CDR3 protein: CASSYRATNEKLFF. DNA of the CDR3: TGTGCCAGCAGTTACAGAGCAACTAATGAAAAACTGTTTTTT.

The chain recombines TRBV5-1 with TRBJ2-3; 7 bases agree with TRBD2. This CDR3 is built from 14 residues. The germline V gene has CDR1 SGHRS and CDR2 YFSETQ. Germline trimming cut 4 bases from V and 4 bases from J; bases unmatched to any gene: 6. CDR3 amino acids: CASSAGLVPDTQYF. The CDR3 nucleotides read TGCGCCAGCAGCGCCGGACTAGTCCCAGATACGCAGTATTTT.

This rearrangement joins TRBV7-2 to TRBJ2-7, with D uncertain. Germline V gene sequence: CDR1 SGHTA, CDR2 FQGNSA. V lost 6 bases and J lost 0, with 3 bases in between. This CDR3 is built from 11 residues. The DNA for the CDR3 is TGTGCCAGCAGTCCCTCCTACGAGCAGTACTTC. Its protein is CASSPSYEQYF.

The chain couples TRBV18 to TRBJ2-1; D not resolved. The CDR3 runs 15 residues. V lost 3 bases and J 0 bases, leaving 9 bases between the germline ends. Germline CDR1 reads KGHSH; CDR2 reads LQKENI. CDR3 residues: CASSPPLSSYNEQFF. CDR3 in DNA: TGTGCCAGCTCACCTCCTTTAAGCTCCTACAATGAGCAGTTCTTC.

The count of this clone is one. The chain uses TRBV6-5 and TRBJ2-7, with 7 bases matching TRBD1. V gave up 2 bases and J gave up 4 bases; unmatched junction bases: 2. The CDR3 spans 13 residues. Germline V gene lookup returns CDR1 MNHEY and CDR2 SVGAGI. The DNA for the CDR3 is TGTGCCAGCAGTTACAAACAGGGGTACGAGCAGTACTTC. Translated: CASSYKQGYEQYF.

The rearrangement joins TRBV28 to TRBJ2-1; no clear D. Germline loops: CDR1 MDHEN, CDR2 SYDVKM. Deletions cut 8 bases from V and 2 bases from J, with 10 bases between. This CDR3 has 13 residues. CDR3 protein: CASHLGPYNEQFF. The CDR3 nucleotides are TGTGCCAGCCATTTGGGTCCCTACAATGAGCAGTTCTTC.

The gene calls are TRBV28 and TRBJ1-2; D remains ambiguous. From germline, CDR1 is MDHEN and CDR2 SYDVKM. The CDR3 extends over 13 amino acids. Trimming left V 7 bases short and J 3 bases short, with 12 bases between. CDR3 DNA sequence: TGTGCCAGCACCAATCCCCCCTACTATGGCTACACCTTC. Encoded protein: CASTNPPYYGYTF.